This T cell receptor beta chain was recorded in a study of blood T cell repertoires in COVID-19. Study summary: Samples came from the United States, Italy and Spain, spanning acute and convalescent COVID-19.

The repertoire was sequenced with immunoSEQ multiplex PCR; TCRdb's copy has only in-frame clones and lacks some. The sample yields roughly 150,000 clones, roughly 90% seen once. The study counted Cohort 3 donors as recovered given two negative PCRs, clearance, or symptom resolution. Sequenced sample: PBMCs or T cells enriched from blood (not recorded which). This clonotype was sampled from a man aged 50-59 years who had recovered from COVID-19.

CDR3 nucleotide sequence: TGTGCCAGCATTTATGGACTCTCCTACGAGCAGTACTTC. Translated: CASIYGLSYEQYF. The chain couples TRBV2 to TRBJ2-7; possible D gene TRBD2, 5 bases. In germline, CDR1 is SNHLY, CDR2 FYNNEI. The length of the CDR3 is 13 residues. The V and J ends lost 7 bases and 0 bases respectively, with 10 bases between them.